Listed below are T cell receptor beta chains from one sample, sequenced in a study of blood T cell repertoires in COVID-19. The table came from immunoSEQ multiplex PCR; TCRdb's copy has only in-frame clones and leaves some out. The sample consists of under 150,000 clones, about 85% of them appearing once. Sequencing was done on a sample of peripheral blood. These receptor sequences come from a human donor in a cohort sampled during active COVID-19. CDR3s include the opening cysteine and the closing phenylalanine or tryptophan. Fields, in order: J gene, clone size, V gene, D gene, CDR3 length, CDR3 DNA, CDR3 protein. A D gene is named only where the DNA matches it firmly. Size tells how often a clone was seen (once, few, many) or the class of an expanded clone, and some rows leave it out.

TRBJ2-2	-	TRBV29-1	TRBD1	18	TGCAGCGCTTCAGCCGGGACAGGGGGCATTAAGAACACCGGGGAGCTGTTTTTT	CSASAGTGGIKNTGELFF
TRBJ2-5	-	TRBV7-6	TRBD2	15	TGTGCCAGCAGCCCCAGGACTAGCGGGGAAGAGACCCAGTACTTC	CASSPRTSGEETQYF
TRBJ2-7	-	TRBV3-1/TRBV3-2	-	15	TGTGCCAGCAGCCAAGATAGTGACGGGTCCTACGAGCAGTACTTC	CASSQDSDGSYEQYF
TRBJ1-4	-	TRBV11-3	-	14	TGTGCCAGCAGCAGACAGCCGACTAATGAAAAACTGTTTTTT	CASSRQPTNEKLFF
TRBJ2-6	-	TRBV5-1	-	16	TGCGCCAGCAGCATCGGCAGGGTGATTGGGGCCAACGTCCTGACTTTC	CASSIGRVIGANVLTF
TRBJ1-2	once	TRBV11-3	-	13	TGTGCCAGCAGCTCAACAGCCCGCTATGGCTACACCTTC	CASSSTARYGYTF
TRBJ2-7	few	TRBV7-2	-	12	TGTGCCAGCAGCTTAACGGGCTACGAGCAGTACTTC	CASSLTGYEQYF
TRBJ1-6	-	TRBV3-1/TRBV3-2	-	13	TGTGCCAGCAGCCAGCAGGGTAATTCACCCCTCCACTTT	CASSQQGNSPLHF
TRBJ1-5	-	TRBV28	TRBD1	16	TGTGCCAGCAGTTGGACAGGGGGCCGTAGTAATCAGCCCCAGCATTTT	CASSWTGGRSNQPQHF
TRBJ1-1	once	TRBV7-9	TRBD1	15	TGTGCCAGCAGCCCACGCACAGGGGGGAACACTGAAGCTTTCTTT	CASSPRTGGNTEAFF
TRBJ2-1	-	TRBV5-4	-	14	TGTGCCAGCAGCTTTTGGGCCACGGCGGGTGAGCAGTTCTTC	CASSFWATAGEQFF
TRBJ1-1	once	TRBV12-3/TRBV12-4	-	12	TGTGCCAGCAGTTTATCCGCAGGCGAAGCTTTCTTT	CASSLSAGEAFF
TRBJ2-7	-	TRBV7-8	TRBD2	13	TGTGCCAGCAGCTTACGGGGGAGGGACGAGCAGTACTTC	CASSLRGRDEQYF
TRBJ2-3	-	TRBV7-9	TRBD2	13	TGTGCCAGCAGCTCGCCCGGGAGGAATACGCAGTATTTT	CASSSPGRNTQYF
TRBJ1-2	many	TRBV12-3/TRBV12-4	-	13	TGTGCCAGCAGTTTAAAACTGGTCTATGGCTACACCTTC	CASSLKLVYGYTF
TRBJ2-3	-	TRBV14	TRBD2	17	TGTGCCAGCAGCCTTCTCGGACTAGCGGATGCGGCAGATACGCAGTATTTT	CASSLLGLADAADTQYF
TRBJ1-2	-	TRBV6-5	TRBD1	13	TGTGCCAGCAAAGAGGGACAGAACTATGGCTACACCTTC	CASKEGQNYGYTF
TRBJ2-5	-	TRBV24-1	TRBD1	17	TGTGCCACCAGTGATTTTCCCGGGACAGAACTCCAAGAGACCCAGTACTTC	CATSDFPGTELQETQYF